The TCR beta chain under discussion was sequenced for a study of shared clonotypes between healthy human individuals (dated by TCRdb to about 2020). For the study in its entirety: The cohort included a few men and a couple of women between 18 and 49 years of age. Per donor, three plates each were used for CD4 naive and CD4 memory, two for CD8 naive, and one for CD8 memory. To estimate repertoire size and how much clonotype sharing occurs between individuals, the study deeply sequenced the blood TCR repertoires of several healthy adults. Different laboratories and diverse techniques were used to prepare libraries and sequence TCR repertoires, to increase sequencing depth and limit assay-specific biases. Per donor, leukapheresis produced somewhere between about 0.85 and 9.5 billion PBMCs.

Concerning this clone: No cognate antigen has been identified for it. There are no base qualities to consult, and no much larger clone falls within one base.

The research as a whole found: Sampling was restricted to blood, and TCR repertoires in tissues likely differ from the TCR repertoires found in blood. Estimated clonotype richness was generally larger for naive than for memory subsets. Pairwise subsampling indicated that sequencing depth was expected to affect the degree of clonotype sharing among donors. The genetic and exposure-history diversity represented was limited by the small number of donors. Even with the large sequencing depth, rarefaction of the sorted-subset datasets indicated that sequencing was incomplete. Sharing across a few donors was observed for around 5% of naive CD4, 3% to 3.5% of naive CD8, over 2% of memory CD4, and over 0.3% of memory CD8 clonotypes. Clonotypes shared by all four sorted-subset donors showed higher generation probabilities than non-shared clonotypes.

The germline V gene yields LGHNA for CDR1 and YSLEER for CDR2. Reading from cysteine to phenylalanine, the CDR3 counts 18 amino acids. Of the read, only the CDR3 DNA is kept; its 54 bases are in frame from base 1. Trimming accounts for 4 bases at V and 4 bases at J, while the number of junction bases matched to no gene is 10. TCR CDR3 regions were amplified from genomic DNA by multiplex PCR using the deep immunoSEQ assay. For each cell subset, the extracted genomic DNA was distributed evenly across all wells of several immunoSEQ 96-well plates, and each plate served as one replicate. For sorted subsets, 150 to 250 ng genomic DNA, equal to approximately 30,000 T cell genomes, was loaded into each replicate PCR. Purified libraries were quantified with a Qubit 3.0 fluorometer, sized on a Bioanalyzer 2100, and re-quantified with the KAPA Library Quantification kit. A separate single-read 150-cycle Illumina NextSeq 550 flow cell was used to sequence each immunoSEQ 96-well plate. The source study handled its data this way. Because only junctional sequences without quality scores were contained in the immunoSEQ output, filtering matching that applied to full-length reads could not be performed. Sequences were annotated with PyIR, a Python wrapper for IgBLAST v1.9, using IMGT germline references to assign V/J genes and CDR3. Reads with weak V/J assignments (E-value above 1e-6), missing CDR3, stop codons, out-of-frame junctions, or ambiguous translated residues were removed. V3J clonotypes were defined as sequences sharing the same inferred V gene, J gene, and CDR3 amino acid sequence. Percentage overlap between repertoires was computed as shared unique clonotypes divided by the size of the smaller repertoire. Repertoire richness was assessed with RTK rarefaction, the Chao1 estimator, and Recon v2.1 estimates of unobserved clonotypes. For all TCRbeta clonotypes obtained by the gDNA method from several donors, generation probabilities were computed with OLGA. The immuneACCESS repertoire file appears here via TCRdb, limited to in-frame rearrangements. These files lack a portion of the clones; in checked studies, under half of the deficit traces to unresolved V genes, and the cause of the others is not known. The D gene and trimming were derived from the DNA, and the V and J assignments and clone size from that table. This sample holds around 2.1 million clones; roughly 91% were observed only once. The ten largest clones capture over 1.5% of the sample.

For the CD8 naive samples, CD45RO-negative cells were positively selected for CCR7, yielding a CD45RA+CCR7+ population from which TemRA cells were excluded. The donors were healthy, HIV-negative adults who had no recently reported acute infections or vaccinations. Only Caucasian adults living in Nashville, Tennessee, USA were represented among the donors. After blood collection by leukapheresis, PBMCs were isolated using Ficoll-Histopaque density gradient centrifugation and then cryopreserved in the vapor phase of liquid nitrogen. Purity and quantity of every magnetically sorted T cell population were checked by analytical flow cytometry. Each sorted fraction had its genomic DNA isolated and then quantified by UV absorbance on a Nanodrop 2000c.

Material for sequencing was naive CD8+ T cells from PBMCs. Reading the label with the study, this specimen's cell subset or site is: CD45RA+CCR7+. The rearrangement combines TRBV4-3 with TRBJ2-1, with TRBD2 matching 13 junction bases. This receptor was identified in a man aged 18 to 29 in good health. Some clones in this sample may be carry-over from other donors' samples. The CDR3: CASSRVLAGGPGYNEQFF. Here is the DNA: TGCGCCAGCAGCCGCGTACTAGCGGGAGGGCCGGGGTACAATGAGCAGTTCTTC.